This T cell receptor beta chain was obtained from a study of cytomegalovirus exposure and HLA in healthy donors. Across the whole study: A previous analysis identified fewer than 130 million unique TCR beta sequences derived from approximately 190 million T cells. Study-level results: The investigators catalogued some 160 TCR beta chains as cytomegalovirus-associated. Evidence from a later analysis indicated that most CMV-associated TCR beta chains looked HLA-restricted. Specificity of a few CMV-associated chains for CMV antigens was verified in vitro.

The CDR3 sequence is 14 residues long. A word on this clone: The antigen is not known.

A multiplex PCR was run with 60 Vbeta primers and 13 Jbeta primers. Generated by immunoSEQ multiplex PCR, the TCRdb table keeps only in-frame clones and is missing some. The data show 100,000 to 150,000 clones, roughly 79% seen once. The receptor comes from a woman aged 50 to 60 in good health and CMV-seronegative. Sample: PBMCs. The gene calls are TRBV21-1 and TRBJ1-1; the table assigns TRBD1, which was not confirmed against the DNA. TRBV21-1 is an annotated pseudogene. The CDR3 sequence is CASSNREGKTEAFF. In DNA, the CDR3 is TGTGCCAGCAGCAACAGGGAAGGTAAGACTGAAGCTTTCTTT.